Included here is one TCR beta chain sequence, with context. The read terminates 3 residues before the CDR3 end, so the remaining end is supplied by the germline J gene. There are 14 residues in the CDR3. Trimming took 5 bases from V and 7 from J; bases not matched to a gene: 7. Germline CDR1 reads GTSNPN; CDR2 reads SVGIG (reference sequence). The data were obtained in a study of T cells in women clearing cervical HPV infection. Study details: For cases, blood was sampled a median around 150 days after lesion detection, interquartile range roughly 80 to 200 days.

TCRdb keeps only in-frame clones here, not all; method: immunoSEQ multiplex PCR. The sample holds more than 30,000 clones. This sequence originates from a woman aged 18-69 years with a cervical HPV16 infection that either progressed to CIN3+ or cleared (not recorded which). The V gene is TRBV30, the J gene TRBJ1-6; 8 nucleotides agree with TRBD1. The specimen was blood buffy coat. The sequenced CDR3 bases are TGTGCCTGGGGGGCCGACAGGGGAAATTCACCC. This encodes CAWGADRGNSP. The whole CDR3 sequence reads CAWGADRGNSPLHF.